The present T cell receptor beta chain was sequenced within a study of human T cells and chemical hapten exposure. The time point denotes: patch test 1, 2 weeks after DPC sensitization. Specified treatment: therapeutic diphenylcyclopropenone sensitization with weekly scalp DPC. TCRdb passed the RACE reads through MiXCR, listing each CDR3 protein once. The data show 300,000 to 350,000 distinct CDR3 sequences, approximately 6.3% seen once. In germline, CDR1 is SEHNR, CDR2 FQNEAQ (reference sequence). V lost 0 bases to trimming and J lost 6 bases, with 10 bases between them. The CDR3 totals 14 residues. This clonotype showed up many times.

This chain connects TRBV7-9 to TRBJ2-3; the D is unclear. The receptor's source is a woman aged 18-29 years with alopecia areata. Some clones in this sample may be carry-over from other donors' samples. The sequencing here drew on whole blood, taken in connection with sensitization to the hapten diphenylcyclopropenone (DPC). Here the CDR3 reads CASSLASQTDTQYF. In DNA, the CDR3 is TGTGCCAGCAGCTTAGCGAGCCAGACGGATACGCAGTATTTT.